This T cell receptor beta chain was recorded in a study of T cell responses to AZD1222 COVID-19 vaccine (dated by TCRdb to about 2021). Background for the entire study: A total of more than 230 trial participants underwent TCR sequencing, of whom some 210 received two doses of AZD1222 and about 25 received two doses of the MenACWY control vaccine. Enrollment into the trials was organized by age into subgroups of 18-55, 56-69 and 70-plus years, and those subgroups contained roughly 140, 27 and 60 TCR-sequenced participants, respectively.

On the study overall, not on this receptor specifically: Because no day 14 peak-response samples were available, the repertoires could be characterized only after the peak T cell response. The vaccine-associated CD4 TCRs covered the entire spike protein, and the dominant responses fell in regions 160-218 and 743-854. In the small 56-69-year group, the increase in depth fell short of significance, most likely because of low power. Only 5 to 7 AZD1222 recipients were SARS-CoV-2 seropositive at baseline, limiting conclusions about previously exposed vaccinees. After two AZD1222 doses, both the breadth and the depth of spike-specific TCRs were significantly higher than at day 0 and than in MenACWY recipients. Most participants were white British and females outnumbered males, and the authors suggested that clonal diversity may have been underestimated. Reportedly, close to half of the unique spike-specific TCRs recognized epitopes lying outside the regions that are mutated in the B.1.351 and B.1.1.7 variants.

On this clone: Its antigen is currently not known. No clone much larger than this one lies a single base away; base qualities are absent.

The CDR3 regions of human TCRbeta chains were subjected to immunosequencing. The original pipeline was this. Repertoire TCRs were matched against a reference library of SARS-CoV-2-specific TCRs generated with the MIRA antigen-specificity platform. Breadth meant the fraction of unique TCRs that were SARS-CoV-2-associated, whereas depth meant the fraction of total T cells that were SARS-CoV-2-associated. Using the MIRA data, each spike-specific TCR was assigned both to the spike region to which the TCR was reactive and to a CD4 or CD8 class. Log10-transformed breadth and depth values were compared by one-way ANOVA with Sidak's multiple comparisons tests. Here the immuneACCESS table is served through TCRdb, limited to in-frame sequences with V and J called. Missing clones are a known gap in these copies; in checked studies unresolved V genes cover under half, and the rest lacks a known reason. For V, J and clone size, that table is used; D and trimming come from the DNA. Across this sample there are roughly 80,000 clones, with 75% to 95% seen only once. The ten largest make up approximately 3.2% of the sample.

This specimen's time point label, per the study, means: about 28 days (+/-7) after the second vaccine dose. Because spike-specific TCR depth and breadth did not differ between the two schedules, AZD1222 recipients who got a second dose at roughly 4 weeks were pooled with those who got a second dose at roughly 12 weeks. Samples from vaccinated people were obtained from the UK trials COV001 and COV002, which included a single-blind randomized controlled phase 2/3 trial of AZD1222 (ChAdOx1 nCoV-19) in healthy adults. Trial participant PBMC samples were collected at day 0 and day 28 after the second dose for TCRbeta chain sequencing. Including the terminal cysteine and phenylalanine, the CDR3 comprises 15 residues. Here the CDR3 DNA is all that survives: 45 bases in frame from base 1. Trimming takes 6 bases from V and 4 bases from J, and the germline ends sit 18 bases apart. From the germline V gene, CDR1 is MNHEY and CDR2 is SVGAGI.

The material was peripheral blood, obtained 28 days after the second AZD1222 dose. This receptor chain uses TRBV6-5 and TRBJ1-2; the D gene is perhaps TRBD1, from 6 matching bases. This receptor was identified in an adult who received the AZD1222 COVID-19 vaccine. The DNA sequence reads TGTGCCAGCAGCCGGGACACTGCAAACCTCTATGGCTACACCTTC. This gives the protein CASSRDTANLYGYTF.